The clone carrying this T cell receptor (beta chain) was seen only a few times. Genomic DNA was employed as the template in profiling TCR beta VDJ and CDR3. Each CDR3 protein gets one entry after TCRdb re-called the reads with MiXCR. This sample has approximately 190,000 distinct CDR3 sequences, with roughly half found just once. Patients picked for sequencing had shown CD8+CD57+ cell expansion detected by flow cytometry. Sampling of blood occurred while the patients had still received no therapy. This entry comes from a study of CD8+CD57+ T cells in acquired aplastic anemia. The V gene's germline CDR1 is MNHEY and CDR2 SVGEGT. The trim removed 7 bases at V and 0 bases at J, leaving 3 bases unmatched. This CDR3 is 15 amino acids long.

The sample taken for sequencing was sorted CD4+, CD8+, or CD8+CD57+ T cells (not recorded which) from PBMCs. The receptor was derived from a human donor with aplastic anemia. The chain links TRBV6-2 or TRBV6-3 to TRBJ2-2; 9 bases map to TRBD1. The CDR3 DNA reads TGTGCCAGCACCAGGACAGGGGCGAACACCGGGGAGCTGTTTTTT. It yields the protein CASTRTGANTGELFF.